One sample yielded the 26 T cell receptor beta chains listed below, sequenced in a study of response to subunit inactivated influenza vaccine. TCRdb reprocessed the RT-PCR reads via MiXCR and lists one record per CDR3 protein. The repertoire holds about 530,000 distinct CDR3 sequences, approximately 12% seen once, with 10% in the top ten. The source was PBMCs from blood, collected on the day of vaccination. These receptors were obtained from a man in his fifties or sixties who received an inactivated influenza vaccine.

The chain couples TRBV20-1 to TRBJ2-7, with 8 bases lining up with TRBD2. Germline values: CDR1 DFQATT, CDR2 SNEGSKA (reference sequence). The CDR3 contains 11 residues. The CDR3 reads CSGGGSLEQYF. In DNA, the CDR3 is TGCAGCGGCGGGGGGTCCTTGGAGCAGTACTTC.

The chain has TRBV11-2 and TRBJ2-3; 11 bases fit TRBD2. V gave up 2 bases and J gave up 0 bases; unmatched junction bases: 13. Germline values: CDR1 SGHAT, CDR2 FQNNGV. The CDR3 length is 20 residues. CDR3 sequence reads: CASSLYLTGTSGFSTDTQYF. The CDR3 nucleotides are TGTGCCAGCAGCTTATATCTAACCGGGACTAGCGGATTTAGCACAGATACGCAGTATTTT.

This clonotype showed up many times. The chain uses TRBV10-3 and TRBJ2-7; 11 bases are a match to TRBD1. Looked up from germline, CDR1 is ENHRY and CDR2 is SYGVKD. This CDR3 comprises 15 residues. Trimming cost V 5 bases and J 3 bases; bases outside gene matches: 6. In DNA form, the CDR3 reads TGTGCCATCAGTAGGGGACAGGGGGTTATCTACGAGCAGTACTTC. It yields the protein CAISRGQGVIYEQYF.

This clonotype was counted between two and nine times. The CDR3 loop reads CASSVGGGEYGTDTQYF. DNA for the CDR3: TGTGCCAGCAGCGTAGGTGGGGGGGAGTATGGCACAGATACGCAGTATTTT. The genes are TRBV9 and TRBJ2-3, with 7 bases that match TRBD2. There are 17 residues in the CDR3. Germline V gene lookup returns CDR1 SGDLS and CDR2 YYNGEE. With 0 bases clipped from V and 1 base from J, the junction kept 8 bases outside the gene matches.

This clonotype was counted a few times. This chain links TRBV5-6 with TRBJ2-1; the D is unclear. The CDR3 runs 15 residues. The germline gives CDR1 SGHDT, CDR2 YYEEEE. V was cut by 0 bases and J by 0 bases, with 7 bases left in between. The CDR3 nucleotides are TGTGCCAGCAGCTTGGGGACGGACTCCTACAATGAGCAGTTCTTC. Protein sequence: CASSLGTDSYNEQFF. Drawing the rest from reference TRBV5-6 and TRBJ2-1, the complete variable domain is DAGVTQSPTHLIKTRGQQVTLRCSPKSGHDTVSWYQQALGQGPQFIFQYYEEEERQRGNFPDRFSGHQFPNYSSELNVNALLLGDSALYLCASSLGTDSYNEQFFGPGTRLTVL.

This sequence joins TRBV7-2 and TRBJ2-1, with TRBD2 identical over 12 bases. This CDR3 region has 15 residues. The V and J ends lost 3 bases and 8 bases, in that order; junction bases with no gene match: 5. Germline values: CDR1 SGHTA, CDR2 FQGNSA. The CDR3 coding sequence is TGTGCCAGCAGCTTGGAAGGGACTAGCGGGTATGAGCAGTTCTTC. It yields the protein CASSLEGTSGYEQFF.

This clonotype was seen only a few times. V gene TRBV25-1 combines with J gene TRBJ1-1; D not certain. Trimming removed 8 bases from V and 0 bases from J, with 13 bases in between. There are 14 residues in the CDR3. Germline V CDR1 and CDR2: MGHDK, SYGVNS. In DNA, the CDR3 is TGTGCCAGCCGCGCCGAGACCATGAACACTGAAGCTTTCTTT. This gives the protein CASRAETMNTEAFF. Full variable domain (outside the CDR3, taken from reference TRBV25-1 and TRBJ1-1): EADIYQTPRYLVIGTGKKITLECSQTMGHDKMYWYQQDPGMELHLIHYSYGVNSTEKGDLSSESTVSRIRTEHFPLTLESARPSHTSQYLCASRAETMNTEAFFGQGTRLTVV.

This clonotype was detected ten times or more. The chain is built from TRBV7-9 and TRBJ2-3; the D gene is possibly TRBD2 (5 bases). V lost 5 bases, J lost 9 bases, and 15 bases lay in between. The CDR3 length is 13 residues. Per germline, CDR1 SEHNR and CDR2 FQNEAQ (reference sequence). In DNA, the CDR3 is TGTGCCAGCAGCACTGGACTTTGGGCGACGCAGTATTTT. This codes for CASSTGLWATQYF.

The gene calls are TRBV6-1 and TRBJ1-3, with D maybe TRBD1 (5 bases). Germline values: CDR1 MNHNS, CDR2 SASEGT. This CDR3 comprises 14 residues. V gave up 8 bases and J gave up 1 base, with 12 bases separating them. The CDR3 DNA follows: TGTGCCAGCGCTCTGGGGGGTTCTGGAAACACCATATATTTT. Its protein product is CASALGGSGNTIYF.

This clonotype was found many times. The chain joins TRBV12-3 or TRBV12-4 to TRBJ2-5; 8 bases are shared with TRBD1. J gave up 2 bases and V 6 bases, and 23 bases lay outside the gene matches. The CDR3 is 20 amino acids. Here the CDR3 DNA reads TGTGCCAGCAGCACGAGCACACACAGGGACAGGCAACTTCCTCAAGAGACCCAGTACTTC. Its translation: CASSTSTHRDRQLPQETQYF.

This clonotype was observed a handful of times. DNA for the CDR3: TGTGCCAGCAGAACGGGGCAGGGGAACACCGGGGAGCTGTTTTTT. Translating gives CASRTGQGNTGELFF. The chain has TRBV6-1 and TRBJ2-2; D may be TRBD1 or TRBD2 (5 bases each). Trimming shortened V by 6 bases and J by 1 base, and 12 bases separated the two germline ends. This CDR3 is 15 amino acids long. CDR1 MNHNS and CDR2 SASEGT come from the germline V gene.

This clonotype was picked up a small number of times. This rearrangement joins TRBV5-4 to TRBJ2-7, with D hard to call. Germline-derived CDR1 and CDR2 are SGHNT and YYREEE (reference sequence). The V end was cut by 4 bases, the J end by 6 bases, with 14 bases between. This CDR3 spans 13 amino acids. The chain's CDR3 is CASSQFPDFEQYF. CDR3 DNA: TGTGCCAGCAGCCAATTTCCGGATTTCGAGCAGTACTTC.

This sequence joins TRBV20-1 and TRBJ2-3, with D perhaps TRBD1 (5 bases). V was trimmed by 3 bases and J by 1 base, leaving 11 bases between them. Per germline, CDR1 DFQATT and CDR2 SNEGSKA (reference sequence). This CDR3 has 14 residues. CDR3 residues: CSASWVGGTDTQYF. The CDR3 region has the DNA TGCAGTGCTAGTTGGGTAGGGGGCACAGATACGCAGTATTTT.

In the case of this clonotype: It may be a read error: a sequence one base away is much more abundant. The chain carries TRBV15 and TRBJ2-1; 7 bases map to TRBD2. Trimming took 7 bases from V and 1 from J; bases not matched to a gene: 13. CDR3 size: 17 residues. Germline CDR1 is LNHNV and CDR2 is YYDKDF (reference sequence). The CDR3 is CATTPGGFLGSYNEQFF. In DNA, the CDR3 is TGTGCCACCACCCCGGGAGGATTTTTGGGGTCCTACAATGAGCAGTTCTTC.

This clonotype showed up just a few times. The chain employs TRBV5-1 and TRBJ1-5; 9 nucleotides align to TRBD1. CDR3 length: 14 amino acids. CDR1 and CDR2 from the germline V gene are SGHRS and YFSETQ. With 2 bases clipped from V and 9 bases from J, the junction kept 6 bases outside the gene matches. DNA of the CDR3: TGCGCCAGCAGCTTTGAGGGACAGGGAATGCCCCAGCATTTT. The encoded protein is CASSFEGQGMPQHF.

This clonotype was seen a few times. V and J are TRBV18 and TRBJ1-5; D is uncertain. CDR3 length: 15 amino acids. CDR1 is KGHSH and CDR2 is LQKENI in the germline V gene. Trimming took 5 bases from V and 2 from J, leaving 13 bases between them. CDR3 sequence (DNA): TGTGCCAGCTCAAGCCGGAATGTGGGCAATCAGCCCCAGCATTTT. Protein product: CASSSRNVGNQPQHF.

This clonotype showed up many times. This sequence joins TRBV18 and TRBJ2-2, with D perhaps TRBD1 or TRBD2 (5 bases each). The length of the CDR3 is 15 residues. V shed 2 bases and J shed 4 bases, with 11 bases lying between them. Germline CDR1 KGHSH, CDR2 LQKENI. CDR3 region: CASSPGTIATGELFF. The CDR3 region has the DNA TGTGCCAGCTCACCAGGGACGATCGCCACCGGGGAGCTGTTTTTT.

This clonotype was found a few times. The chain couples TRBV27 to TRBJ2-1; TRBD2 aligns across 9 bases. The CDR3 is 16 amino acids. J gave up 2 bases and V 7 bases, and 9 bases lay outside the gene matches. CDR1 is MNHEY, CDR2 SMNVEV, per germline (reference sequence). CDR3 amino acids: CASTQYSGGPYNEQFF. As DNA, the CDR3 is TGTGCCAGCACCCAATACAGCGGGGGGCCCTACAATGAGCAGTTCTTC.

This chain links TRBV25-1 with TRBJ2-4, with unresolved D. V shed 3 bases and J shed 0 bases, with 6 bases lying between them. The CDR3 totals 14 residues. The germline V gene has CDR1 MGHDK and CDR2 SYGVNS. The CDR3 DNA follows: TGTGCCAGCAGTGATTCCGTAGCCAAAAACATTCAGTACTTC. Translating it yields CASSDSVAKNIQYF.

The chain links TRBV3-1 to TRBJ2-5, with D possibly being TRBD2 (5 bases). The V end lost 8 bases, the J end lost 9 bases, and 16 bases lay between the germline ends. The length of the CDR3 is 12 residues. Germline values: CDR1 LGHDT, CDR2 YNNKEL (reference sequence). CDR3 coding DNA: TGTGCCAGCGGGCTGGAGAAAGCGGCCCAGTACTTC. This gives the protein CASGLEKAAQYF.

The chain carries TRBV4-3 and TRBJ2-3; 8 bases fit TRBD1. The CDR3 has 13 residues. The V and J ends lost 8 bases and 5 bases, in that order; junction bases with no gene match: 6. Germline-derived CDR1 and CDR2 are LGHNA and YSLEER. For the CDR3, the DNA is TGCGCCAGCGGTGGACAGGGAGGAGATACGCAGTATTTT. The encoded protein is CASGGQGGDTQYF.

The rearrangement joins TRBV10-3 to TRBJ2-1, with D possibly TRBD2 on 6 matching bases. Per germline, CDR1 ENHRY and CDR2 SYGVKD. Trimming pared 10 bases from V and 0 bases from J, leaving 16 bases between. CDR3 length: 15 amino acids. The CDR3 DNA is TGTGCCACCCGCGACGGGGGTGGCTCCTACAATGAGCAGTTCTTC. Translating it yields CATRDGGGSYNEQFF.

This clonotype was seen repeatedly, ten times or more. V usage is TRBV12-3 or TRBV12-4 and J usage is TRBJ1-3; D gene unclear. Trimming shortened V by 5 bases and J by 4 bases, and 18 bases separated the two germline ends. CDR3 size: 16 residues. In DNA, the CDR3 is TGTGCCAGCAGTCCCAGTCAAGCGGGCCGGGGAAACACCATATATTTT. Amino acid sequence: CASSPSQAGRGNTIYF.

The rearrangement uses TRBV3-1 and TRBJ1-3, with TRBD1 identical over 10 bases. The V gene's germline CDR1 is LGHDT and CDR2 YNNKEL (reference sequence). CDR3 length: 18 residues. V was pared by 4 bases and J by 4 bases, with 13 bases of the junction left unmatched. DNA of the CDR3: TGTGCCAGCAGCCCTCTCTCTAGACAGGGGGCGCGAGGAAACACCATATATTTT. Its translation is CASSPLSRQGARGNTIYF.

This clonotype was found a few times. The genes are TRBV7-6 and TRBJ2-3; D might be TRBD1 (6 bases). Germline V gene lookup returns CDR1 SGHVS and CDR2 FNYEAQ. The ends were cut back, 5 bases at V and 6 bases at J, with 18 bases in the middle. The CDR3 is made up of 15 amino acids. This chain's CDR3 is CASSPMGDTGDTQYF. The DNA for the CDR3 is TGTGCCAGCAGCCCCATGGGGGACACCGGGGATACGCAGTATTTT. Based on the CDR3 plus reference TRBV7-6 and TRBJ2-3, the full variable domain is GAGVSQSPRYKVTKRGQDVALRCDPISGHVSLYWYRQALGQGPEFLTYFNYEAQQDKSGLPNDRFSAERPEGSISTLTIQRTEQRDSAMYRCASSPMGDTGDTQYFGPGTRLTVL.

This clonotype was counted between two and nine times. The V gene is TRBV12-3 or TRBV12-4, the J gene TRBJ2-7; D may be TRBD1 (6 bases). The CDR3 extends over 14 amino acids. Trimming cost V 1 base and J 6 bases, with 13 bases left between them. The CDR3 loop is CASSLGSQGPEQYF. DNA of the CDR3: TGTGCCAGCAGTTTAGGCTCGCAGGGGCCCGAGCAGTACTTC.